The 17 T cell receptor beta chains below were found in one sample sequenced in a study of blood T cell repertoires in COVID-19. The assay was immunoSEQ multiplex PCR, and TCRdb's table has in-frame clones only and misses some. The sample comprises some 70,000 clones, around 90% of which are singletons, and 6.6% rests with the top ten. The sequenced sample was peripheral blood. All receptors derive from a man in his fifties with active COVID-19.

The chain is built from TRBV6-1 and TRBJ1-1; D unresolved. The germline V gene has CDR1 MNHNS and CDR2 SASEGT. CDR3 length: 13 residues. With 2 bases removed from V and 13 bases from J, the gap between germline ends came to 17 bases. The CDR3 reads CASSERYGEVLFF. CDR3 sequence (DNA): TGTGCCAGCAGTGAAAGGTACGGCGAGGTTCTTTTCTTT.

The V call is TRBV2, the J call TRBJ2-3, with 8 bases identical to TRBD1. This CDR3 spans 14 amino acids. Germline V lookup: CDR1 SNHLY, CDR2 FYNNEI. J gave up 4 bases and V 6 bases, and 6 bases lay outside the gene matches. The CDR3 coding sequence is TGTGCCAGCAGCTGGACAGGGTCGTCAGATACGCAGTATTTT. This codes for CASSWTGSSDTQYF.

The chain carries TRBV4-3 and TRBJ2-5, with no clear D. CDR1 and CDR2 from the germline V gene are LGHNA and YSLEER. Trimming removed 2 bases at V and 7 bases at J, with 11 bases between. The CDR3 has 13 residues. The CDR3 is CASSQSRAGTQYF. The CDR3 DNA is TGCGCCAGCAGCCAATCCCGCGCCGGGACCCAGTACTTC.

The chain uses TRBV7-9 and TRBJ1-5, with 8 nucleotides matching TRBD1. This CDR3 contains 15 residues. Germline V gives CDR1 SEHNR, CDR2 FQNEAQ (reference sequence). V lost 6 bases and J lost 4; bases outside the gene matches: 8. CDR3 protein: CASSPTGTGNQPQHF. The CDR3 bases are TGTGCCAGCAGTCCTACCGGGACAGGTAATCAGCCCCAGCATTTT.

The genes are TRBV19 and TRBJ2-1, with 9 positions matching TRBD2. CDR3 length: 17 residues. Germline V gives CDR1 LNHDA, CDR2 SQIVND (reference sequence). V shed 3 bases and J 2 bases; nucleotides not matched to a gene: 8. CDR3 nucleotide sequence: TGTGCCAGTAGTATTTTAGGGGCGGGAGGGCCCTACAATGAGCAGTTCTTC. Translated: CASSILGAGGPYNEQFF.

The chain couples TRBV5-1 to TRBJ2-1, with D possibly matching TRBD2 (6 bases). Deletions cut 0 bases from V and 7 bases from J, with 11 bases between. The CDR3 is 14 amino acids. Germline V gene data show CDR1 as SGHRS and CDR2 as YFSETQ. In DNA, the CDR3 is TGCGCCAGCAGCTTGGATCATGGGGGGAATGAGCAGTTCTTC. As protein: CASSLDHGGNEQFF.

V and J are TRBV25-1 and TRBJ1-4; TRBD1 matches at 7 bases. The germline CDR1 and CDR2 sequences are MGHDK and SYGVNS. With V trimmed by 1 base and J by 0 bases, 2 bases remained unmatched. This CDR3 comprises 16 residues. CDR3 in DNA: TGTGCCAGCAGTGAATGGCAGGGGGCAACTAATGAAAAACTGTTTTTT. It yields the protein CASSEWQGATNEKLFF.

The chain joins TRBV7-3 to TRBJ2-1, with 8 bases aligning to TRBD2. Looked up from germline, CDR1 is SGHTA and CDR2 is FQGTGA. V shed 5 bases, J shed 7 bases, and the junction held 13 bases outside the gene matches. The CDR3 runs 16 residues. As DNA, the CDR3 is TGTGCCAGCAGCCCCTCCGGCGGGGGGCACCGGAATGAGCAGTTCTTC. It translates to CASSPSGGGHRNEQFF.

The genes are TRBV7-6 and TRBJ1-5; 10 positions match TRBD1. The germline CDR1 and CDR2 sequences are SGHVS and FNYEAQ. Trimming removed 3 bases from V and 1 base from J; junction bases left unmatched: 0. CDR3 length equals 15 residues. CDR3 loop: CASSLGQGSNQPQHF. The CDR3 DNA reads TGTGCCAGCAGCTTGGGACAGGGGAGCAATCAGCCCCAGCATTTT.

This chain links TRBV6-2 or TRBV6-3 with TRBJ2-7; TRBD1 matches 7 bases. V lost 5 bases to trimming and J lost 13 bases; unmatched junction nucleotides: 8. This CDR3 has 11 amino acids. Germline CDR1 is MNHEY and CDR2 is SVGEGT. DNA for the CDR3: TGTGCCAGCAGTACGGTGACAGGGCTCTACTTC. This sequence encodes CASSTVTGLYF.

The chain combines TRBV9 with TRBJ2-1; tentatively, D is TRBD2 (5 bases). V was shortened by 4 bases and J by 6 bases, with 20 bases between the two germline ends. The CDR3 is 16 residues long. The germline V gene has CDR1 SGDLS and CDR2 YYNGEE. The CDR3 nucleotides are TGTGCCAGCAGCCCTCGGGTAGCGCCGACTACCAATGAGCAGTTCTTC. It translates to CASSPRVAPTTNEQFF. The full variable domain, its missing parts supplied by reference TRBV9 and TRBJ2-1, is DSGVTQTPKHLITATGQRVTLRCSPRSGDLSVYWYQQSLDQGLQFLIQYYNGEERAKGNILERFSAQQFPDLHSELNLSSLELGDSALYFCASSPRVAPTTNEQFFGPGTRLTVL.

This clone was counted a single time. The chain links TRBV5-1 to TRBJ1-1; tentatively, D is TRBD1 (6 bases). Between the trimmed V and J ends, which lost 4 bases and 2 bases, there was a span of 12 bases. The CDR3 length is 14 residues. Germline CDR1 reads SGHRS; CDR2 reads YFSETQ. The CDR3, as DNA: TGCGCCAGCAGCCAAAAGACAGGCAACACTGAAGCTTTCTTT. This encodes CASSQKTGNTEAFF.

The chain recombines TRBV5-1 with TRBJ2-1; 10 nucleotides agree with TRBD2. J lost 9 bases, V lost 4 bases, and 4 bases had no gene match. Germline values: CDR1 SGHRS, CDR2 YFSETQ. There are 13 residues in the CDR3. The DNA for the CDR3 is TGCGCCAGCAGCGGGACTAGCGTTGGTGAGCAGTTCTTC. Its protein is CASSGTSVGEQFF.

J is TRBJ2-3 and V is TRBV6-2 or TRBV6-3, with 7 bases that match TRBD2. Germline CDR1 is MNHEY and CDR2 is SVGEGT. The CDR3 runs 16 residues. V lost 5 bases and J lost 6; bases outside the gene matches: 14. The CDR3 bases are TGTGCCAGCAGTCGCGGACTAGACGAGACGCGCGATACGCAGTATTTT. It yields the protein CASSRGLDETRDTQYF.

As DNA, the CDR3 is TGTGCCAGCAGCTCGGCCGGGACAGTTATTCAGCCCCAGCATTTT. It codes for CASSSAGTVIQPQHF. The chain recombines TRBV7-2 with TRBJ1-5, with 7 bases fitting TRBD1. The CDR3 extends over 15 amino acids. V trimming: 4 bases; J trimming: 6 bases; junction bases outside the gene matches: 9. CDR1 SGHTA and CDR2 FQGNSA come from the germline V gene.

Only a few counts were recorded for this clone. The J gene is TRBJ2-7, the V gene TRBV19, with D unresolved. This CDR3 contains 12 residues. V was trimmed by 2 bases and J by 3 bases, leaving 5 bases between them. CDR1 LNHDA and CDR2 SQIVND come from the germline V gene (reference sequence). The CDR3 is CASSIPGYEQYF. CDR3 sequence (DNA): TGTGCCAGTAGTATACCGGGCTACGAGCAGTACTTC.

The rearrangement joins TRBV4-2 to TRBJ2-1; 10 bases align to TRBD2. CDR1 is LGHNA, CDR2 YNFKEQ, per germline. This CDR3 comprises 16 residues. J gave up 4 bases and V 0 bases, and 3 bases lay outside the gene matches. CDR3 loop: CASSQDPAGGYNEQFF. CDR3 nucleotide sequence: TGTGCCAGCAGCCAAGACCCAGCGGGGGGGTACAATGAGCAGTTCTTC.